What follows are 9 T cell receptor beta chains derived from one specimen sequenced in a study of shared clonotypes between healthy human individuals. CD45RO-negative CD8 cells positively selected for CCR7 made up the naive population, which excluded terminally differentiated effector memory CD45RA+ cells. Assay: immunoSEQ multiplex PCR; the TCRdb copy retains only in-frame clones and omits some. The sample has about 2 million clones; just under 95% are singletons. The specimen sequenced was naive CD8+ T cells sorted from blood. These receptors originate from a young man in good health.

Note on this clone: A single base separates this from a much larger clone, so it may be a read error. The chain joins TRBV11-2 to TRBJ1-1, with D maybe TRBD1 (5 bases). The CDR3 totals 12 residues. V was shortened by 3 bases and J by 4 bases, with 6 bases between the two germline ends. CDR1 is SGHAT and CDR2 is FQNNGV in the germline V gene. CDR3 region: CASSLGVTEAFF. CDR3 bases: TGTGCCAGCAGCTTGGGGGTCACTGAAGCTTTCTTT.

V and J are TRBV11-1 and TRBJ1-3; D possibly corresponds to TRBD1 (5 bases). Trimming removed 10 bases at V and 0 bases at J, with 13 bases between. The CDR3 extends over 14 amino acids. Germline V gives CDR1 SGHAT, CDR2 FQDESV (reference sequence). The CDR3 is CATTTGTSGNTIYF. In nucleotides, the CDR3 is TGTGCCACCACCACAGGAACCTCTGGAAACACCATATATTTT. The full variable domain, with the rest looked up from reference TRBV11-1 and TRBJ1-3, is EAEVAQSPRYKITEKSQAVAFWCDPISGHATLYWYRQILGQGPELLVQFQDESVVDDSQLPKDRFSAERLKGVDSTLKIQPAELGDSAMYLCATTTGTSGNTIYFGEGSWLTVV.

As regards this clone: The sample carries other DNA sequences with the same CDR3. The gene calls are TRBV5-8 and TRBJ2-7; D is uncertain. This CDR3 region has 13 residues. With 0 bases removed from V and 1 base from J, the gap between germline ends came to 5 bases. Germline CDR1 SGHTS, CDR2 YDEGEE. The CDR3: CASSLAGSYEQYF. The CDR3 DNA is TGTGCCAGCAGCTTGGCAGGTTCCTACGAGCAGTACTTC. The whole variable domain, remainder taken from reference TRBV5-8 and TRBJ2-7, is EAGVTQSPTHLIKTRGQQATLRCSPISGHTSVYWYQQALGLGLQFLLWYDEGEERNRGNFPPRFSGRQFPNYSSELNVNALELEDSALYLCASSLAGSYEQYFGPGTRLTVT.

The chain employs TRBV30 and TRBJ2-3; 11 positions agree with TRBD2. Germline V gives CDR1 GTSNPN, CDR2 SVGIG (reference sequence). The V and J ends lost 4 bases and 2 bases, in that order; junction bases with no gene match: 8. The CDR3 is made up of 16 amino acids. The CDR3 spells CAWNPLTSGTTDTQYF. CDR3 nucleotide sequence: TGTGCCTGGAACCCCTTGACTAGCGGGACCACAGATACGCAGTATTTT.

The chain carries TRBV27 and TRBJ1-1, with D tentatively TRBD1 (6 bases). The V end lost 5 bases, the J end lost 6 bases, and 19 bases lay between the germline ends. The germline V gene has CDR1 MNHEY and CDR2 SMNVEV (reference sequence). This CDR3 has 15 residues. This chain's CDR3 is CASSLSGDGAAEAFF. The CDR3 DNA reads as TGTGCCAGCAGTCTGTCAGGGGACGGGGCGGCTGAAGCTTTCTTT.

About this clone: The same CDR3 can be traced to other DNA sequences in this sample. This chain connects TRBV7-2 to TRBJ2-7; 13 bases fit TRBD2. The ends lost 5 bases at V and 4 bases at J; junction bases unmatched: 5. CDR3 length: 15 residues. The germline CDR1 and CDR2 sequences are SGHTA and FQGNSA. In nucleotides, the CDR3 is TGTGCCAGCAGCCCAGGACTAGCGGGAGCTTACGAGCAGTACTTC. Translated: CASSPGLAGAYEQYF.

This sequence joins TRBV4-1 and TRBJ2-2; D perhaps matches TRBD1 (5 bases). CDR1 is MGHRA, CDR2 YSYEKL, per germline. Trimming removed 2 bases at V and 5 bases at J, with 12 bases between. This CDR3 is built from 15 residues. The CDR3 nucleotides read TGCGCCAGCAGCCAACCAGCCCAGGGTACCGGGGAGCTGTTTTTT. Amino acid sequence: CASSQPAQGTGELFF.

The rearrangement links TRBV4-1 to TRBJ1-3, with unresolved D. From germline, CDR1 is MGHRA and CDR2 YSYEKL. Trimming removed 1 base from V and 0 bases from J, with 13 bases in between. The CDR3 runs 17 residues. The CDR3 bases are TGCGCCAGCAGCCAAGTTGCTGGTAGCAGCTCTGGAAACACCATATATTTT. Its protein product is CASSQVAGSSSGNTIYF.

This chain links TRBV7-9 with TRBJ2-1, with 8 nucleotides matching TRBD1. The CDR3 has 15 residues. Germline-derived CDR1 and CDR2 are SEHNR and FQNEAQ (reference sequence). The junction had 4 bases not matched to a gene; V was cut back by 4 bases and J by 2 bases. Here the CDR3 reads CASSWAGGPYNEQFF. The CDR3 bases are TGTGCCAGCAGCTGGGCAGGGGGCCCCTACAATGAGCAGTTCTTC. Variable domain in full (rest from reference TRBV7-9 and TRBJ2-1): DTGVSQNPRHKITKRGQNVTFRCDPISEHNRLYWYRQTLGQGPEFLTYFQNEAQLEKSRLLSDRFSAERPKGSFSTLEIQRTEQGDSAMYLCASSWAGGPYNEQFFGPGTRLTVL.